One and the same sample provided the 27 T cell receptor beta chains below, sequenced in a study of T cell repertoires in cytomegalovirus infection. Their antigens are not known. Via MiXCR, TCRdb re-called the reads, giving one row per CDR3 protein. The sample has approximately 730,000 distinct CDR3 sequences, approximately 32% seen once; the top ten hold around 14%. The sample consisted of cultured CD8+ T cells from PBMCs, taken from culture after CMV antigen stimulation. Receptors were obtained from a human donor in good health (CMV status not recorded). Some clones in this sample may be carry-over from other donors' samples.

The chain combines TRBV19 with TRBJ2-1, with 12 positions matching TRBD2. V shed 9 bases and J 5 bases; nucleotides not matched to a gene: 2. This CDR3 has 13 amino acids. The germline V gene encodes CDR1 LNHDA and CDR2 SQIVND (reference sequence). In DNA form, the CDR3 reads TGTGCCAGCCTAGCGGGGGGGCACAATGAGCAGTTCTTC. This codes for CASLAGGHNEQFF. Full variable domain (rest looked up from reference TRBV19 and TRBJ2-1): DGGITQSPKYLFRKEGQNVTLSCEQNLNHDAMYWYRQDPGQGLRLIYYSQIVNDFQKGDIAEGYSVSREKKESFPLTVTSAQKNPTAFYLCASLAGGHNEQFFGPGTRLTVL.

This clonotype was seen a few times. This chain links TRBV15 with TRBJ1-1; 7 bases are shared with TRBD1. The germline V gene encodes CDR1 LNHNV and CDR2 YYDKDF (reference sequence). The CDR3 length is 18 residues. V lost 2 bases to trimming and J lost 1 base; unmatched junction nucleotides: 13. CDR3 region: CATSRFPRAGTENTEAFF. CDR3 in DNA: TGTGCCACCAGCAGATTCCCGAGAGCCGGGACAGAGAACACTGAAGCTTTCTTT.

This clonotype was observed many times. CDR3 DNA sequence: TGTGCCAGCAGCTTATCGGGCAGATCCCATACCTACAATGAGCAGTTCTTC. Translating it yields CASSLSGRSHTYNEQFF. The rearrangement uses TRBV7-8 and TRBJ2-1; D unresolved. The V and J ends lost 2 bases and 2 bases respectively, with 16 bases between them. Per the germline V gene, CDR1 is SGHVS and CDR2 is FQNEAQ. This CDR3 has 17 amino acids.

In its sample, this clonotype was seen a few times. The V gene is TRBV25-1, the J gene TRBJ2-5, with D possibly being TRBD2 (6 bases). CDR3 length: 17 residues. The V gene lost 1 base and the J gene lost 2 bases, with 17 bases spanning the gap. Per germline, CDR1 MGHDK and CDR2 SYGVNS. CDR3 coding DNA: TGTGCCAGCAGTGAATCCTCTCCCCCGGCGGGGCAAGAGACCCAGTACTTC. Translation gives CASSESSPPAGQETQYF.

This clonotype was detected many times. The chain recombines TRBV6-2 or TRBV6-3 with TRBJ1-5, with D hard to call. The V gene's germline CDR1 is MNHEY and CDR2 SVGEGT. This CDR3 is built from 14 residues. V lost 2 bases, J lost 6 bases, and 11 bases lay in between. The CDR3 region is CASSYGGTGQPQHF. The DNA of the CDR3 is TGTGCCAGCAGTTACGGAGGAACGGGTCAGCCCCAGCATTTT.

This clonotype was recorded at least ten times. The chain combines TRBV7-6 with TRBJ1-2; D gene unclear. This CDR3 spans 15 amino acids. V was trimmed by 3 bases and J by 2 bases, leaving 13 bases between them. The germline CDR1 and CDR2 sequences are SGHVS and FNYEAQ. The CDR3 DNA is TGTGCCAGCAGCTTTCGTGGAGGAGGGAACTATGGCTACACCTTC. Translation: CASSFRGGGNYGYTF.

This clonotype was counted a few times. The chain has TRBV27 and TRBJ2-5, with 9 bases identical to TRBD2. The CDR3 sequence is 16 residues long. V gave up 3 bases and J gave up 7 bases; unmatched junction bases: 12. Germline V lookup: CDR1 MNHEY, CDR2 SMNVEV (reference sequence). The DNA for the CDR3 is TGTGCCAGCAGTTTGGGGCCTAGCGGGGCCACAGGGACCCAGTACTTC. As protein: CASSLGPSGATGTQYF.

About this clonotype: At one end the junction does not follow the germline gene, possibly because of a read error. This CDR3 reads CASSSFSGGAQETQYF. The CDR3 DNA reads TGTGCTAGCAGCTCGTTTAGCGGGGGGGCCCAGGAGACCCAGTACTTC. The V gene is TRBV7-7, the J gene TRBJ2-5; 11 positions agree with TRBD2. From germline, CDR1 is SSHAT and CDR2 FNYEAQ (reference sequence). The CDR3 contains 16 residues.

The sample holds a few counts of this clonotype. The CDR3 loop is CASSLARTDYTF. CDR3 DNA sequence: TGTGCCAGCAGCTTAGCCCGGACAGACTACACCTTC. The V gene is TRBV7-8, the J gene TRBJ1-2; D is perhaps TRBD1 (6 bases). V lost 0 bases and J lost 10, with 9 bases in between. CDR3 size: 12 residues. CDR1 is SGHVS and CDR2 is FQNEAQ in the germline V gene.

The chain is built from TRBV3-1 and TRBJ2-1; 10 bases are a match to TRBD2. The germline CDR1 and CDR2 sequences are LGHDT and YNNKEL (reference sequence). CDR3 length equals 16 residues. The J segment lost 2 bases and the V segment lost 4 bases, leaving 5 bases of the junction unmatched. In DNA form, the CDR3 reads TGTGCCAGCAGCCCCGAAAGCGGGGGGGCCTACAATGAGCAGTTCTTC. Amino acid sequence: CASSPESGGAYNEQFF.

The J gene is TRBJ1-5, the V gene TRBV24-1; D is uncertain. Between the trimmed V and J ends, which lost 4 bases and 3 bases, there was a span of 9 bases. This CDR3 comprises 14 residues. Germline V gene sequence: CDR1 KGHDR, CDR2 SFDVKD. CDR3 amino acids: CATSERRDNQPQHF. CDR3 DNA: TGTGCCACCAGTGAACGACGGGACAATCAGCCCCAGCATTTT.

This clonotype has only a few counts. This rearrangement joins TRBV27 to TRBJ2-5, with 9 bases aligning to TRBD2. The V gene's germline CDR1 is MNHEY and CDR2 SMNVEV (reference sequence). The trim removed 6 bases at V and 2 bases at J, leaving 7 bases unmatched. The CDR3 spans 15 residues. The CDR3 sequence: CASSQSGGIQETQYF. DNA for the CDR3: TGTGCCAGCAGCCAAAGCGGGGGGATACAAGAGACCCAGTACTTC.

This clonotype was counted ten times or more. The chain links TRBV12-3 or TRBV12-4 to TRBJ1-1; D is unresolved. Trimming pared 3 bases from V and 5 bases from J, leaving 7 bases between. CDR3 size: 12 residues. CDR3: CASSFDGTEAFF. Written as DNA, the CDR3 is TGTGCCAGCAGTTTCGACGGAACTGAAGCTTTCTTT.

This chain joins TRBV27 and TRBJ2-7; D perhaps matches TRBD1 (6 bases). The CDR3 runs to 15 residues. Between the trimmed V and J ends, which lost 0 bases and 2 bases, there was a span of 11 bases. In germline, CDR1 is MNHEY, CDR2 SMNVEV (reference sequence). CDR3 DNA sequence: TGTGCCAGCAGTTTATCGGGCAGGGGCCCCTACGAGCAGTACGTC. Protein sequence: CASSLSGRGPYEQYV.

The J gene is TRBJ2-3, the V gene TRBV27; TRBD2 matches 7 bases. CDR1 and CDR2 from the germline V gene are MNHEY and SMNVEV (reference sequence). CDR3 length equals 14 residues. The ends lost 3 bases at V and 6 bases at J; junction bases unmatched: 6. The CDR3 protein is CASSLTSPLDTQYF. DNA for the CDR3: TGTGCCAGCAGTTTGACTAGCCCCCTGGATACGCAGTATTTT.

This chain connects TRBV24-1 to TRBJ2-5, with TRBD1 matching 9 bases. Germline assignment: CDR1 KGHDR and CDR2 SFDVKD. This CDR3 is 15 amino acids long. V lost 4 bases, J lost 5 bases, and 7 bases stayed unmatched. The CDR3 nucleotides read TGTGCCACCAGTGACCTGGACAGGGGTTCGGAGACCCAGTACTTC. It translates to CATSDLDRGSETQYF.

This clonotype was recorded a few times. The chain links TRBV7-3 to TRBJ2-5, with TRBD2 identical over 10 bases. Germline V gene lookup returns CDR1 SGHTA and CDR2 FQGTGA. CDR3 length: 17 residues. Trimming at V came to 2 bases and at J to 5 bases, leaving 11 bases not matched to a gene. CDR3 nucleotide sequence: TGTGCCAGCAGCTTAGGAGCGGGGGGGCCCCCCCGGGAGACCCAGTACTTC. This gives the protein CASSLGAGGPPRETQYF. The full variable domain, its missing parts supplied by reference TRBV7-3 and TRBJ2-5, is GAGVSQTPSNKVTEKGKYVELRCDPISGHTALYWYRQSLGQGPEFLIYFQGTGAADDSGLPNDRFFAVRPEGSVSTLKIQRTERGDSAVYLCASSLGAGGPPRETQYFGPGTRLLVL.

To note about this clonotype: This may be a read error: a much more frequent sequence differs by one nucleotide. V and J are TRBV7-2 and TRBJ2-1, with TRBD2 matching over 10 bases. The CDR3 runs to 18 residues. Germline CDR1 reads SGHTA; CDR2 reads FQGNSA. Here the CDR3 DNA reads TGTGCCGGCAGCTTAGGGCGGGCTAGCGGGGGCCCCTACAATGAGCAGTTCTTC. Translating gives CAGSLGRASGGPYNEQFF.

This clonotype was recorded many times. The rearrangement links TRBV6-5 to TRBJ2-1, with a tentative D call TRBD2 (5 bases). There are 14 residues in the CDR3. Between the trimmed V and J ends, which lost 0 bases and 6 bases, there was a span of 9 bases. Per germline, CDR1 MNHEY and CDR2 SVGAGI. The CDR3 is CASSYSIGSNEQFF. DNA for the CDR3: TGTGCCAGCAGTTACTCGATAGGGAGCAATGAGCAGTTCTTC.

The rearrangement uses TRBV5-1 and TRBJ2-1; 11 nucleotides agree with TRBD2. Trimming took 1 base from V and 10 from J; bases not matched to a gene: 10. Germline loops: CDR1 SGHRS, CDR2 YFSETQ. The CDR3 extends over 16 amino acids. In nucleotides, the CDR3 is TGCGCCAGCAGCTTGCTAGCGGGGGGCCCTTTTGGCGAGCAGTTCTTC. Protein: CASSLLAGGPFGEQFF.

This clonotype was found many times. The chain carries TRBV27 and TRBJ2-1; D possibly corresponds to TRBD2 (6 bases). V dropped 8 bases and J dropped 0 bases, with 11 bases sitting between them. The length of the CDR3 is 14 residues. Germline lookup yields CDR1 MNHEY and CDR2 SMNVEV (reference sequence). The DNA of the CDR3 is TGTGCCAGCCGGACTACGAGCTCCTACAATGAGCAGTTCTTC. Protein product: CASRTTSSYNEQFF.

This clonotype was detected ten times or more. J is TRBJ2-7 and V is TRBV6-5; 8 positions match TRBD1. Trimming took 0 bases from V and 4 from J; bases not matched to a gene: 14. This CDR3 is built from 18 residues. The germline V gene encodes CDR1 MNHEY and CDR2 SVGAGI. For the CDR3, the DNA is TGTGCCAGCAGTTACTCGCTTGCGATAAGGACAGGGTGGTACGAGCAGTACTTC. It is translated as CASSYSLAIRTGWYEQYF.

The chain uses TRBV5-5 and TRBJ1-2, with 8 nucleotides matching TRBD1. After removal of 0 bases from V and 1 base from J, the junction contained 8 bases not matched to a gene. The CDR3 has 17 amino acids. The germline gives CDR1 SGHKS, CDR2 YYEKEE (reference sequence). This chain's CDR3 is CASSLGTTGEHNYGYTF. CDR3 DNA sequence: TGTGCCAGCAGCTTGGGGACGACAGGGGAGCATAACTATGGCTACACCTTC.

This clonotype was detected a few times. This chain connects TRBV7-6 to TRBJ2-5, with unresolved D. CDR3 length: 18 residues. The germline CDR1 and CDR2 sequences are SGHVS and FNYEAQ. The V and J ends lost 5 bases and 3 bases respectively, with 25 bases between them. CDR3: CASSTTRHIPTLEETQYF. The CDR3 DNA sequence: TGTGCCAGCAGCACTACCCGACACATACCTACCCTGGAAGAGACCCAGTACTTC. Variable domain in full (rest from reference TRBV7-6 and TRBJ2-5): GAGVSQSPRYKVTKRGQDVALRCDPISGHVSLYWYRQALGQGPEFLTYFNYEAQQDKSGLPNDRFSAERPEGSISTLTIQRTEQRDSAMYRCASSTTRHIPTLEETQYFGPGTRLLVL.

The V call is TRBV7-9, the J call TRBJ1-1; D gene unclear. V dropped 5 bases and J dropped 8 bases, with 12 bases sitting between them. Germline-derived CDR1 and CDR2 are SEHNR and FQNEAQ (reference sequence). This CDR3 region has 12 residues. The CDR3 nucleotides read TGTGCCAGCAGCCACCGACGAGCCGAAGCTTTCTTT. Amino acids: CASSHRRAEAFF.

This clonotype came up a few times. The genes are TRBV19 and TRBJ2-1, with TRBD2 identical over 10 bases. The J segment lost 8 bases and the V segment lost 4 bases, leaving 11 bases of the junction unmatched. The CDR3 covers 16 residues. CDR1 and CDR2 (germline): LNHDA, SQIVND (reference sequence). The CDR3 is CASSTPTSGALDEQFF. The CDR3 DNA sequence: TGTGCCAGTAGTACCCCTACTAGCGGGGCGTTGGATGAGCAGTTCTTC.

This clonotype was picked up a small number of times. The CDR3 nucleotides are TGTGCCAGCAGTTTATCCTCATCCGGCGGCCTGGGAACTGAAGCTTTCTTT. This codes for CASSLSSSGGLGTEAFF. The V and J genes are TRBV27 and TRBJ1-1; D call uncertain. The germline V gene encodes CDR1 MNHEY and CDR2 SMNVEV (reference sequence). The germline V and J ends were trimmed by 0 bases and 5 bases, with 19 bases remaining between them. CDR3 size: 17 residues.